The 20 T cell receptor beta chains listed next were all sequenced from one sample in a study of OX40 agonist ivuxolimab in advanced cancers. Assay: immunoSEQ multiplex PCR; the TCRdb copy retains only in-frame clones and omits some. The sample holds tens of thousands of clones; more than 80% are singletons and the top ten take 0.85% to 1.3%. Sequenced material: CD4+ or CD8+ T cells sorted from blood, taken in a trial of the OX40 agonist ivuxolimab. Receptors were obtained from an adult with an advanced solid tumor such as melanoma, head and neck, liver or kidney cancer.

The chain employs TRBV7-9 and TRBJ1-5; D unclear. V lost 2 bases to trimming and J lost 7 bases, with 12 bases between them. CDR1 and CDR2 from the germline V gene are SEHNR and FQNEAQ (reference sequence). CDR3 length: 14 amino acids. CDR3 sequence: CASSLYEVGQPQHF. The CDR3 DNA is TGTGCCAGCAGCTTATATGAGGTAGGACAGCCCCAGCATTTT.

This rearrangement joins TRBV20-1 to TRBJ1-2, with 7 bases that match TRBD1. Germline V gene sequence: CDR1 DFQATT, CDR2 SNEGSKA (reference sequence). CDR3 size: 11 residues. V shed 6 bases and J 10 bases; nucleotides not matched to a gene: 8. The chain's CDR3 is CSAGDRTDYTF. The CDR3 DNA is TGCAGTGCAGGGGACAGAACGGACTACACCTTC.

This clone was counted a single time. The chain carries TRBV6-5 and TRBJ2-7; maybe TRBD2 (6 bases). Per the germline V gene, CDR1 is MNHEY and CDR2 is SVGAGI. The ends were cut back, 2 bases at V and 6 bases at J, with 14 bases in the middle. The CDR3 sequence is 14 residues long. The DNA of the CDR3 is TGTGCCAGCAGTTACCAAGGCGCCGGGGGCGAGCAGTACTTC. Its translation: CASSYQGAGGEQYF.

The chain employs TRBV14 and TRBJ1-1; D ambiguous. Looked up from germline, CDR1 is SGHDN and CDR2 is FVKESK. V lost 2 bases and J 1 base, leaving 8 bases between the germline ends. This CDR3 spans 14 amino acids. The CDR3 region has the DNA TGTGCCAGCAGCCAAACGAAGAGGAACACTGAAGCTTTCTTT. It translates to CASSQTKRNTEAFF.

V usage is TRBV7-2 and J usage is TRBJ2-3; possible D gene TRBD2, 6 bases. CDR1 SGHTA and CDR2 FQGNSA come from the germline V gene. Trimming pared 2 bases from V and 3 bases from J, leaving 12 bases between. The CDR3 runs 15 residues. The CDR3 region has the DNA TGTGCCAGCAGCTTAATGGGGGGTGTAACAGATACGCAGTATTTT. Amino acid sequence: CASSLMGGVTDTQYF.

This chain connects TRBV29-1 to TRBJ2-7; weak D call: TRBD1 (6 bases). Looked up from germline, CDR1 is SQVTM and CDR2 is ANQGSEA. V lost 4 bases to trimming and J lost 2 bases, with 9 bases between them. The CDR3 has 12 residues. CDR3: CSVVQGTYEQYF. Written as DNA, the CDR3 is TGCAGCGTTGTCCAGGGGACCTACGAGCAGTACTTC.

The CDR3 protein is CSVERGQGISGTDTQYF. CDR3 DNA sequence: TGCAGCGTTGAGAGGGGACAGGGTATATCGGGCACAGATACGCAGTATTTT. The chain recombines TRBV29-1 with TRBJ2-3, with 9 positions matching TRBD1. The germline gives CDR1 SQVTM, CDR2 ANQGSEA. The CDR3 runs to 17 residues. J gave up 1 base and V 3 bases, and 11 bases lay outside the gene matches.

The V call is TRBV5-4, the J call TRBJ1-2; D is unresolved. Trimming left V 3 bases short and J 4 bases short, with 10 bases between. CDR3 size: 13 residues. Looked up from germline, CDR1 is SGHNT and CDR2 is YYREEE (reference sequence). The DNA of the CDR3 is TGTGCCAGCAGCTCGGGGAAAAGCTATGGCTACACCTTC. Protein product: CASSSGKSYGYTF.

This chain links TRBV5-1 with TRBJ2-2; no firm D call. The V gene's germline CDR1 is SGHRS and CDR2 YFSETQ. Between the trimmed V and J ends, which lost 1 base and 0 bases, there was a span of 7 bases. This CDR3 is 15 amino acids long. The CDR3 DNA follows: TGCGCCAGCAGCTTGTCGACTGCGAACACCGGGGAGCTGTTTTTT. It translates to CASSLSTANTGELFF.

The CDR3 spells CASSSATGLNTEAFF. The CDR3 nucleotides read TGTGCCAGCAGCTCAGCGACAGGGTTGAACACTGAAGCTTTCTTT. The chain uses TRBV9 and TRBJ1-1; 7 bases line up with TRBD1. Germline CDR1 and CDR2: SGDLS and YYNGEE. The CDR3 sequence is 15 residues long. J gave up 0 bases and V 4 bases, and 6 bases lay outside the gene matches. The full variable domain, with the rest looked up from reference TRBV9 and TRBJ1-1, is DSGVTQTPKHLITATGQRVTLRCSPRSGDLSVYWYQQSLDQGLQFLIQYYNGEERAKGNILERFSAQQFPDLHSELNLSSLELGDSALYFCASSSATGLNTEAFFGQGTRLTVV.

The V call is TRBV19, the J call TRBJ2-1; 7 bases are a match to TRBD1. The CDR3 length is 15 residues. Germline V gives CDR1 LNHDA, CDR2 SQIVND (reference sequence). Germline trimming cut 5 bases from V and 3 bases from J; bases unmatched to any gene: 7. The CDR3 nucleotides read TGTGCCAGTAGTCCTCGACAGGGTGGCTACAATGAGCAGTTCTTC. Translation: CASSPRQGGYNEQFF.

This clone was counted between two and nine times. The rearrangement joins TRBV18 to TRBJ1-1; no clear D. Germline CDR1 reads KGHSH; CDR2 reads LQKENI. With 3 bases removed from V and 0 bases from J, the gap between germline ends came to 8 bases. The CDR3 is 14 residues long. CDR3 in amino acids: CASSPGWVNTEAFF. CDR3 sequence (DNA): TGTGCCAGCTCACCGGGGTGGGTGAACACTGAAGCTTTCTTT.

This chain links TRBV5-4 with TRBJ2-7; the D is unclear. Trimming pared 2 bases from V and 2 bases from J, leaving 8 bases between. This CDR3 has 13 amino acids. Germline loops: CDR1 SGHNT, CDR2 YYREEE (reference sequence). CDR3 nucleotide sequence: TGTGCCAGCAGCTTAGGCAGCACCTACGAGCAGTACTTC. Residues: CASSLGSTYEQYF.

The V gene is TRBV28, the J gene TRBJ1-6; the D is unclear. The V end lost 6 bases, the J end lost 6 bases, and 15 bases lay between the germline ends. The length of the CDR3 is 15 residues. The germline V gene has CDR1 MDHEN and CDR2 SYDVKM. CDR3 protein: CASSPVGGPNSPLHF. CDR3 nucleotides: TGTGCCAGCAGCCCAGTTGGAGGCCCTAATTCACCCCTCCACTTT. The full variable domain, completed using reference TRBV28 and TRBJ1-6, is DVKVTQSSRYLVKRTGEKVFLECVQDMDHENMFWYRQDPGLGLRLIYFSYDVKMKEKGDIPEGYSVSREKKERFSLILESASTNQTSMYLCASSPVGGPNSPLHFGNGTRLTVT.

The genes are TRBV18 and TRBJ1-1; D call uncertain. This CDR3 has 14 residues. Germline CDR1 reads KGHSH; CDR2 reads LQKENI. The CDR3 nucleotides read TGTTCCTCCACTATCACGGATCCGAACACTGAAGCTTTCTTT. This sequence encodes CSSTITDPNTEAFF. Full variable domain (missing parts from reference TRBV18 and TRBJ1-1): NAGVMQNPRHLVRRRGQEARLRCSPMKGHSHVYWYRQLPEEGLKFMVYLQKENIIDESGMPKERFSAEFPKEGPSILRIQQVVRGDSAAYFCSSTITDPNTEAFFGQGTRLTVV.

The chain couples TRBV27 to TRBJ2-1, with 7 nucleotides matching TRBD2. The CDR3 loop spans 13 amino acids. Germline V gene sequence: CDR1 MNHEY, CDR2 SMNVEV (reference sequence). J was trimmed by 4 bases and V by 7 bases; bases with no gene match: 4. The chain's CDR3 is CASTRGEYNEQFF. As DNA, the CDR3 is TGTGCCAGCACTCGGGGGGAGTACAATGAGCAGTTCTTC.

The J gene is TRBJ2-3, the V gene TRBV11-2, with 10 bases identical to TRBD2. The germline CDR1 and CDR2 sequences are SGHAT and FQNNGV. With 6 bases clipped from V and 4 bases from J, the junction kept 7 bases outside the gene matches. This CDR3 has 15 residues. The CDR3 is CASRRTSGSADTQYF. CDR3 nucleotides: TGTGCCAGCAGGAGGACTAGCGGATCGGCAGATACGCAGTATTTT.

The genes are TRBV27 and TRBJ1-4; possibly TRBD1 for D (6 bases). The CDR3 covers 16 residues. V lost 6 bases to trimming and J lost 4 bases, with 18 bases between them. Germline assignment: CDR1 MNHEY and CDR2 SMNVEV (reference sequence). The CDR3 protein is CASSRRSQGYNEKLFF. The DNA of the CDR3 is TGTGCCAGCAGCCGAAGATCACAGGGATATAATGAAAAACTGTTTTTT. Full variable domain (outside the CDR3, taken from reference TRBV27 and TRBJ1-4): EAQVTQNPRYLITVTGKKLTVTCSQNMNHEYMSWYRQDPGLGLRQIYYSMNVEVTDKGDVPEGYKVSRKEKRNFPLILESPSPNQTSLYFCASSRRSQGYNEKLFFGSGTQLSVL.

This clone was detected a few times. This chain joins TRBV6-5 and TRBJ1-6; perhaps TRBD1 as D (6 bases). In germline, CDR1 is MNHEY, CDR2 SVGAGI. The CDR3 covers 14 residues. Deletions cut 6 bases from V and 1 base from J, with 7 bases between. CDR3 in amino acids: CASSQGSYNSPLHF. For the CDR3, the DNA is TGTGCCAGCAGCCAGGGGTCCTATAATTCACCCCTCCACTTT.

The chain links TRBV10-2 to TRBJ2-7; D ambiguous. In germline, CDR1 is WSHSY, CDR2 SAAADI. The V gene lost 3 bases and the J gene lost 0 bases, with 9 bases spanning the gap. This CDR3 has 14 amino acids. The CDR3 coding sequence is TGCGCCAGCAGTGAAGGGTTCGACTCCTACGAGCAGTACTTC. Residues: CASSEGFDSYEQYF.